This T cell receptor (beta chain) was captured in a study of CD8 T cells in Susac syndrome. Study summary: Treatment status at blood draw for the Susac syndrome patients was therapy-naive, corticosteroids, or intravenous immunoglobulin alone.

Reverse transcription of roughly 0.5 to 1 ug RNA used random hexamers. Amplification of TCR beta CDR3 by immunoSEQ multiplex PCR spanned 54 Vbeta and 13 Jbeta. TCRdb reprocessed the immunoSEQ multiplex PCR reads with MiXCR, giving one entry per CDR3 protein. This table has roughly 80,000 distinct CDR3 sequences, 85% to 95% appearing once. The ends were cut back, 3 bases at V and 4 bases at J, with 7 bases in the middle. Per germline, CDR1 LNHDA and CDR2 SQIVND (reference sequence). This CDR3 spans 13 amino acids. V and J are TRBV19 and TRBJ2-1; the D is unclear. This clonotype was sampled from a human donor with Susac syndrome. Sequenced material: CD4+ T cells from PBMCs. CDR3 residues: CASSILIYNEQFF. For the CDR3, the DNA is TGTGCCAGTAGTATTCTCATTTACAATGAGCAGTTCTTC.